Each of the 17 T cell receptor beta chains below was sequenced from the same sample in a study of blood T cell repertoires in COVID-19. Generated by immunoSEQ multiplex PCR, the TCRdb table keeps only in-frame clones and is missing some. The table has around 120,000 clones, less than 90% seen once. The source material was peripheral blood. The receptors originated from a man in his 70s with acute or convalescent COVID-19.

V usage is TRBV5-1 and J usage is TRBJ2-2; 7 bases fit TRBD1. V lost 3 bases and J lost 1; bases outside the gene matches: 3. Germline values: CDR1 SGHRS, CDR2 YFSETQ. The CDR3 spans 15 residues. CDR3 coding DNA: TGCGCCAGCAGCTCAGGGACAGTGAACACCGGGGAGCTGTTTTTT. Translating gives CASSSGTVNTGELFF.

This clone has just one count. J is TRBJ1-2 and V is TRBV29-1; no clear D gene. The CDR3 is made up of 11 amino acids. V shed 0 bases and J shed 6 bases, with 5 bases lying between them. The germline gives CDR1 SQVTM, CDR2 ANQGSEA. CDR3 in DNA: TGCAGCGTTGAAGATCTCCATGGCTACACCTTC. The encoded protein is CSVEDLHGYTF.

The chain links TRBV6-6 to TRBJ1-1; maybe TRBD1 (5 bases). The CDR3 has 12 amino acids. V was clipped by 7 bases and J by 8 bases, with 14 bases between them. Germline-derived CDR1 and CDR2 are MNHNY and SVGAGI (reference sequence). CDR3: CASTFEAGEAFF. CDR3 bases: TGTGCCAGCACCTTCGAGGCAGGGGAAGCTTTCTTT.

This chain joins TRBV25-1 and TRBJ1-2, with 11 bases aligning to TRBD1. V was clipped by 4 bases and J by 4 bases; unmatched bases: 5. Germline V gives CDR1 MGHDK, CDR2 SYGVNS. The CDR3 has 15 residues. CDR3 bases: TGTGCCAGCAGTGGATTGGGGACAGGGGGCTATGGCTACACCTTC. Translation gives CASSGLGTGGYGYTF.

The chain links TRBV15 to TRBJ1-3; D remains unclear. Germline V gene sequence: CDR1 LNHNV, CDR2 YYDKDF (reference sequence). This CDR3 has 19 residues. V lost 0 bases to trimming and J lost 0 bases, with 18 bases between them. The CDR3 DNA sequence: TGTGCCACCAGCAGAGATCTAATGGCGACACGAAGCTCTGGAAACACCATATATTTT. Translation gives CATSRDLMATRSSGNTIYF.

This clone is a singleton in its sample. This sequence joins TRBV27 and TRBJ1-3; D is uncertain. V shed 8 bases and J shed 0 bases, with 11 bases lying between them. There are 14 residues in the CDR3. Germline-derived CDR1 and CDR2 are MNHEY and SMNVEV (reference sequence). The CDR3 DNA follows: TGTGCCAGCGGCCTCGCGGGCTCTGGAAACACCATATATTTT. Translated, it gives CASGLAGSGNTIYF.

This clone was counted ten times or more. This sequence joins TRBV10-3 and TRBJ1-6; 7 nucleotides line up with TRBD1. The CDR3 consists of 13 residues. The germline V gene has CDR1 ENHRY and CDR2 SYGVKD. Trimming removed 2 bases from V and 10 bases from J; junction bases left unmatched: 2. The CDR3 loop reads CAISEDRDSPLHF. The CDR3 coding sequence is TGTGCCATCAGTGAGGACAGGGACTCACCCCTCCACTTT.

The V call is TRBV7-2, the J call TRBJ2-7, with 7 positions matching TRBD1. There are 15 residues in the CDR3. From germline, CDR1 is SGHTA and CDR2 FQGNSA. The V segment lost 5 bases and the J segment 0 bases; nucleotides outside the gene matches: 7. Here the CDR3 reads CASSEQGTRSYEQYF. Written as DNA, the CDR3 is TGTGCCAGCAGCGAACAGGGGACCCGCTCCTACGAGCAGTACTTC.

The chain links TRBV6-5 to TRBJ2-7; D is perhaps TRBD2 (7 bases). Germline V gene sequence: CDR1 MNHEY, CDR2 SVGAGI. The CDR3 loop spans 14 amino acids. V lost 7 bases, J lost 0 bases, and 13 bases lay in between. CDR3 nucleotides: TGTGCCAGCACCGAAAGGGGGGGCTCCTACGAGCAGTACTTC. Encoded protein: CASTERGGSYEQYF.

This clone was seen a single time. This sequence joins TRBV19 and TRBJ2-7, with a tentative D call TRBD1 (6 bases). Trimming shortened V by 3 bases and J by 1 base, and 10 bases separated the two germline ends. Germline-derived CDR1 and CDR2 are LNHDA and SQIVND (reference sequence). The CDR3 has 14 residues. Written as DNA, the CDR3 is TGTGCCAGTAGTATGGACAGAGCGTCCTACGAGCAGTACTTC. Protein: CASSMDRASYEQYF.

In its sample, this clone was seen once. The CDR3 is CASSTGQGSNQPQHF. For the CDR3, the DNA is TGTGCCAGTAGTACGGGACAGGGAAGCAATCAGCCCCAGCATTTT. This chain links TRBV19 with TRBJ1-5; 9 bases line up with TRBD1. Germline V gene sequence: CDR1 LNHDA, CDR2 SQIVND (reference sequence). The junction had 2 bases not matched to a gene; V was cut back by 4 bases and J by 1 base. This CDR3 comprises 15 residues.

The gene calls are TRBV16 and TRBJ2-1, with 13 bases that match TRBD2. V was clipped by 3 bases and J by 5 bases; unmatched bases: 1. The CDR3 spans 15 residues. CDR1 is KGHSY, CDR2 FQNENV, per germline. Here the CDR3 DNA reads TGTGCCAGCAGCCAGACTAGCGGGGGGAACAATGAGCAGTTCTTC. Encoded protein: CASSQTSGGNNEQFF.

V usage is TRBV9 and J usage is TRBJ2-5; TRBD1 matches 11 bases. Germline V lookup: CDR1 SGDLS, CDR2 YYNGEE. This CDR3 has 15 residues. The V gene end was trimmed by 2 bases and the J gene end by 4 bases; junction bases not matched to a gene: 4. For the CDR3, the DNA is TGTGCCAGCAGCGTTGGGACAGGGGGTACAGAGACCCAGTACTTC. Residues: CASSVGTGGTETQYF.

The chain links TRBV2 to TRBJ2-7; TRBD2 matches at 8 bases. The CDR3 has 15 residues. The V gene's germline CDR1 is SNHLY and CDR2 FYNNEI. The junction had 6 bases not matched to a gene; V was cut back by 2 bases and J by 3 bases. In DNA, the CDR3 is TGTGCCAGCAGTGAACCCCCGCGGGGGGTCTACGAGCAGTACTTC. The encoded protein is CASSEPPRGVYEQYF.

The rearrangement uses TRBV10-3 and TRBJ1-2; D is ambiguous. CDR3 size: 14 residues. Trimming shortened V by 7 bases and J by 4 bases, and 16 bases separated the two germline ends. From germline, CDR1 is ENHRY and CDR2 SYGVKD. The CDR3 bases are TGTGCCATCACATCCCCCGGGGAAGGCTATGGCTACACCTTC. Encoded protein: CAITSPGEGYGYTF.

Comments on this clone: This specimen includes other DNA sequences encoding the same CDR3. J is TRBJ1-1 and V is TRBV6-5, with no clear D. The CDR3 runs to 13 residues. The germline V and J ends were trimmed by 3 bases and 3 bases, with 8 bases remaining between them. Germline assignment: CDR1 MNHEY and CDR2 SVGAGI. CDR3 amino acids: CASSYYRDTEAFF. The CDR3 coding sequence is TGTGCCAGCAGTTATTACCGGGACACTGAAGCTTTCTTT.

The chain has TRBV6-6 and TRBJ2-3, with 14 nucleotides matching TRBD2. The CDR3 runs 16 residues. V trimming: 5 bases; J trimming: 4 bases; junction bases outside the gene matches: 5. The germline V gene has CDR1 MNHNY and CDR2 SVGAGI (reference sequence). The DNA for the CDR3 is TGTGCCAGCAGTGCGACTAGCGGGGGGGCCCCAGATACGCAGTATTTT. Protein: CASSATSGGAPDTQYF.